These T cell receptor beta chains were read from a single sample in a study of T cell responses to AZD1222 COVID-19 vaccine. Assay: immunoSEQ multiplex PCR; the TCRdb copy retains only in-frame clones and omits some. The sample carries approximately 94,000 clones, about 93% recorded once. This material consisted of peripheral blood, taken on day 0 of AZD1222 vaccination. The receptors were gathered from an adult in good health. The CDR3 runs from the conserved cysteine through the conserved F or W. The order of the fields is J gene, D gene, V gene, clone size, CDR3 protein, CDR3 DNA. The D gene is left open where the match is weak. For some rows the clone size is stated as once, few or many, or as a class when expanded; others skip it.

TRBJ2-7 TRBD2 TRBV28 . CASNLRAAGAYEQYF TGTGCCAGCAATTTACGGGCAGCGGGAGCCTACGAGCAGTACTTC
TRBJ2-7 TRBD2 TRBV18 . CASSPGTSGMVSSF TGTGCCAGCTCACCCGGGACTAGCGGGATGGTATCTAGTTTC
TRBJ2-1 TRBD2 TRBV2 . CASRLLAGGDYNEQFF TGTGCCAGCAGGTTACTAGCGGGAGGAGACTACAATGAGCAGTTCTTC
TRBJ1-1 . TRBV6-5 . CASIIARQGGFSAFF TGTGCCAGCATAATAGCACGGCAGGGAGGTTTTTCGGCTTTCTTT
TRBJ2-7 TRBD1 TRBV2 . CASNPGQGSYEQYF TGTGCCAGCAATCCGGGACAGGGCTCGTACGAGCAGTACTTC
TRBJ1-3 . TRBV28 . CASSFPQVSGNTIYF TGTGCCAGCAGTTTTCCGCAAGTCTCTGGAAACACCATATATTTT
TRBJ2-5 TRBD2 TRBV28 . CASSTHGAGGVETQYF TGTGCCAGCAGTACCCACGGGGCTGGGGGGGTAGAGACCCAGTACTTC
TRBJ1-4 TRBD1 TRBV10-3 . CAISESSSQGDGATNEKLFF TGTGCCATCAGTGAGTCCAGTTCACAGGGGGACGGTGCAACTAATGAAAAACTGTTTTTT
TRBJ1-1 . TRBV27 . CASRTSRGGTEAFF TGTGCCAGCAGGACCTCCCGGGGGGGCACTGAAGCTTTCTTT
TRBJ2-5 . TRBV27 . CASSTAIGNQETQYF TGTGCCAGCAGTACTGCGATCGGCAACCAAGAGACCCAGTACTTC
TRBJ2-7 . TRBV11-1 . CASSTNRGASYEQYF TGTGCCAGCAGTACCAACCGGGGAGCTTCCTACGAGCAGTACTTC
TRBJ2-5 TRBD2 TRBV4-1 . CATSPLPGLARETQYF TGCGCCACCAGCCCACTCCCGGGACTAGCAAGAGAGACCCAGTACTTC
TRBJ2-5 TRBD2 TRBV3-1/TRBV3-2 . CASSPWTSGRQETQYF TGTGCCAGCAGCCCCTGGACTAGCGGGAGGCAAGAGACCCAGTACTTC
TRBJ2-3 . TRBV30 . CAWSGYTLDTQYF TGTGCCTGGAGTGGATACACCCTAGATACGCAGTATTTT
TRBJ2-5 . TRBV2 few CASSGGETQYF TGTGCCAGCAGTGGAGGAGAGACCCAGTACTTC
TRBJ2-5 TRBD1 TRBV5-1 . CASSLRTGEKETQYF TGCGCCAGCAGCCTCCGGACAGGGGAGAAAGAGACCCAGTACTTC
TRBJ1-1 TRBD1 TRBV3-1/TRBV3-2 . CASSPRPGQGITEAFF TGTGCCAGCAGCCCCCGCCCGGGACAGGGGATCACTGAAGCTTTCTTT
TRBJ2-1 . TRBV28 . CASSLVRDSIYNEQFF TGTGCCAGCAGTTTGGTTCGGGACTCCATTTACAATGAGCAGTTCTTC
TRBJ1-1 TRBD1 TRBV4-1 . CASSQPLRGKNTEAFF TGCGCCAGCAGCCAGCCTCTCAGGGGGAAGAACACTGAAGCTTTCTTT
TRBJ2-7 . TRBV28 . CASSPPGAYEQYF TGTGCCAGCAGTCCCCCGGGGGCCTACGAGCAGTACTTC
TRBJ1-2 TRBD1 TRBV15 . CATSPQGAYYGYTF TGTGCCACCAGCCCGCAGGGGGCTTACTATGGCTACACCTTC
TRBJ1-2 . TRBV7-2 . CASSLARGKDGYTF TGTGCCAGCAGCTTAGCAAGGGGAAAGGATGGCTACACCTTC
TRBJ1-1 . TRBV29-1 . CSVYDPVAEAFF TGCAGCGTTTATGATCCTGTGGCTGAAGCTTTCTTT
TRBJ2-7 . TRBV20-1 . CSASRLEGQTSYEQYF TGCAGTGCTAGTCGCCTTGAGGGACAAACCTCCTACGAGCAGTACTTC
TRBJ1-1 . TRBV19 . CASSQYGQHEAFF TGTGCCAGTAGTCAGTATGGACAGCATGAAGCTTTCTTT
TRBJ2-7 TRBD2 TRBV4-1 . CASSQRLAGQYEQYF TGCGCCAGCAGCCAACGACTAGCGGGACAATACGAGCAGTACTTC
TRBJ1-3 . TRBV7-9 . CASSSGDGNTIYF TGTGCCAGCAGCTCAGGGGACGGAAACACCATATATTTT
TRBJ1-5 . TRBV19 . CASSPSGGVSNQPQHF TGTGCCAGTAGTCCCTCCGGTGGTGTCTCAAATCAGCCCCAGCATTTT
TRBJ1-1 TRBD1 TRBV5-1 . CASSFWTGSPNTEAFF TGCGCCAGCAGCTTCTGGACAGGGAGTCCTAACACTGAAGCTTTCTTT
TRBJ2-7 TRBD2 TRBV13 . CASSLTSMGVYF TGTGCCAGCAGCTTGACTAGCATGGGAGTGTACTTC
TRBJ2-1 . TRBV29-1 . CSVTQSYNEQFF TGCAGCGTTACACAGTCCTACAATGAGCAGTTCTTC
TRBJ2-2 . TRBV3-1/TRBV3-2 . CASSQLGQTGELFF TGTGCCAGCAGCCAACTAGGACAGACCGGGGAGCTGTTTTTT
TRBJ2-3 TRBD2 TRBV11-2 once CASSIAGTSVDTQYF TGTGCCAGCAGCATCGCCGGGACTAGTGTGGATACGCAGTATTTT
TRBJ2-1 TRBD2 TRBV28 . CASSTMWTGRSFVRLYDEQFF TGTGCCAGCAGTACGATGTGGACCGGGAGGAGTTTCGTTAGGCTGTACGATGAGCAGTTCTTC
TRBJ2-3 TRBD1 TRBV28 . CASRQPGQGISDTQYF TGTGCCAGCAGGCAACCGGGACAGGGGATCTCAGATACGCAGTATTTT
TRBJ2-1 . TRBV27 . CASSFGGRDNEQFF TGTGCCAGCAGTTTTGGGGGACGGGACAATGAGCAGTTCTTC
TRBJ2-2 TRBD2 TRBV3-1/TRBV3-2 . CASSLAGANTGELFF TGTGCCAGCAGCCTTGCGGGAGCCAACACCGGGGAGCTGTTTTTT
TRBJ2-1 TRBD2 TRBV28 . CASSAPLLAGGPGEQFF TGTGCCAGCAGTGCTCCCTTACTAGCGGGAGGGCCGGGTGAGCAGTTCTTC
TRBJ2-7 . TRBV6-1 . CASSERIDGDEYF TGTGCCAGCAGTGAGAGAATAGACGGAGACGAGTACTTC
TRBJ2-3 TRBD2 TRBV27 . CASSFLAGKSTDTQYF TGTGCCAGCAGTTTCCTAGCGGGGAAGAGCACAGATACGCAGTATTTT
TRBJ2-4 TRBD1 TRBV7-9 . CASSWEGQGSNIQYF TGTGCCAGCAGCTGGGAGGGACAGGGGAGCAACATTCAGTACTTC
TRBJ1-6 TRBD1 TRBV19 . CASKDRGNSPLHF TGTGCCAGTAAGGACAGGGGGAATTCACCCCTCCACTTT
TRBJ2-3 . TRBV5-8 . CASSLERGGILDTQYF TGTGCCAGCAGCTTGGAGAGGGGAGGTATTTTAGATACGCAGTATTTT
TRBJ1-6 . TRBV27 . CASMSSYNSPLHF TGTGCCAGCATGAGCTCCTATAATTCACCCCTCCACTTT
TRBJ2-1 TRBD1 TRBV10-3 once CAISLNRGLMDEQFF TGTGCCATCAGTCTCAACAGGGGGCTTATGGATGAGCAGTTCTTC
TRBJ2-3 TRBD1 TRBV5-1 . CASSIGQGTSTDTQYF TGCGCCAGCAGCATCGGACAGGGAACTAGCACAGATACGCAGTATTTT